The next 31 T cell receptor beta chains were all read from a single sample in a study of cytomegalovirus exposure and HLA in healthy donors (TCRdb year 2017). The library relied on the immunoSEQ multiplex PCR assay. For the multiplex PCR, a mixture combining 60 forward primers for TCR Vbeta segments and 13 reverse primers for TCR Jbeta segments was used. Drawn from immuneACCESS, this table holds only the in-frame rearrangements with V and J called that TCRdb kept. Clones are partly lost; checked studies trace under half to an unresolved V gene and leave the rest unexplained. The sample table contains 100,000 to 150,000 clones; only one count was recorded for about a sixth of them. The top ten clones comprise 2.9% of the sample. What was sequenced was PBMCs. The receptors come from a female donor in good health and CMV-seropositive.

The V call is TRBV28, the J call TRBJ1-4, with D hard to call. The germline V gene encodes CDR1 MDHEN and CDR2 SYDVKM. V gave up 3 bases and J gave up 1 base, with 12 bases separating them. This CDR3 is built from 16 residues. In nucleotides, the CDR3 is TGTGCCAGCAGTTTCCTCCTGGAGGGAACTAATGAAAAACTGTTTTTT. The encoded protein is CASSFLLEGTNEKLFF.

This clone was observed a handful of times. The rearrangement links TRBV28 to TRBJ2-1; 11 positions agree with TRBD2. The CDR3 totals 16 residues. CDR1 MDHEN and CDR2 SYDVKM come from the germline V gene. Trimming removed 4 bases from V and 1 base from J; junction bases left unmatched: 3. CDR3 sequence (DNA): TGTGCCAGCAGTTCACGGACTAGCGGGTCCTACAATGAGCAGTTCTTC. The encoded protein is CASSSRTSGSYNEQFF.

The chain joins TRBV27 to TRBJ2-5, with D perhaps matching TRBD1 (6 bases). The CDR3 runs to 13 residues. Looked up from germline, CDR1 is MNHEY and CDR2 is SMNVEV (reference sequence). V was pared by 5 bases and J by 6 bases, with 13 bases between. CDR3: CASSLQGGKTQYF. The CDR3 region has the DNA TGTGCCAGCAGTCTACAGGGTGGGAAGACCCAGTACTTC.

This clone has only a few counts. The V and J genes are TRBV18 and TRBJ2-2, with D possibly matching TRBD1 (6 bases). The V gene lost 1 base and the J gene lost 5 bases, with 11 bases spanning the gap. Per the germline V gene, CDR1 is KGHSH and CDR2 is LQKENI. The CDR3 consists of 15 residues. CDR3 DNA sequence: TGTGCCAGCTCACCACTACGGACAGAAACCGGGGAGCTGTTTTTT. It is translated as CASSPLRTETGELFF.

V gene TRBV7-2 combines with J gene TRBJ2-7; TRBD1 might be the D (5 bases). Between the trimmed V and J ends, which lost 5 bases and 1 base, there was a span of 15 bases. The CDR3 is made up of 15 amino acids. Germline values: CDR1 SGHTA, CDR2 FQGNSA. Here the CDR3 reads CASSPESRASYEQYF. The CDR3 DNA follows: TGTGCCAGCAGCCCCGAGTCCAGGGCGTCCTACGAGCAGTACTTC.

This clone was found a few times. The V gene is TRBV5-1, the J gene TRBJ1-2, with 7 positions matching TRBD1. This CDR3 is 15 amino acids long. Germline lookup yields CDR1 SGHRS and CDR2 YFSETQ. V was clipped by 4 bases and J by 8 bases; unmatched bases: 14. CDR3 protein: CASSIGQAELGGYTF. The DNA for the CDR3 is TGCGCCAGCAGCATCGGACAGGCCGAACTGGGGGGCTACACCTTC.

This clone has a handful of counts. The rearrangement links TRBV6-6 to TRBJ2-3; possibly TRBD1 for D (6 bases). Germline V gene lookup returns CDR1 MNHNY and CDR2 SVGAGI (reference sequence). The V end lost 6 bases, the J end lost 2 bases, and 15 bases lay between the germline ends. The length of the CDR3 is 15 residues. The DNA of the CDR3 is TGTGCCAGCAGCGAACAGGGACCGTACACAGATACGCAGTATTTT. Its translation is CASSEQGPYTDTQYF.

This chain uses TRBV6-6 with TRBJ1-1; 7 bases line up with TRBD1. Trimming took 4 bases from V and 1 from J; bases not matched to a gene: 0. Germline loops: CDR1 MNHNY, CDR2 SVGAGI (reference sequence). The CDR3 loop spans 13 amino acids. The CDR3 protein is CASSWTGNTEAFF. As DNA, the CDR3 is TGTGCCAGCAGTTGGACAGGGAACACTGAAGCTTTCTTT.

This clone was observed a handful of times. The gene calls are TRBV5-1 and TRBJ1-1; 10 bases map to TRBD1. The germline gives CDR1 SGHRS, CDR2 YFSETQ. The CDR3 runs to 14 residues. The J segment lost 6 bases and the V segment lost 6 bases, leaving 8 bases of the junction unmatched. As DNA, the CDR3 is TGCGCCAGCAACAGGGACAGGGGTTTGGCTGAAGCTTTCTTT. Its protein product is CASNRDRGLAEAFF.

This clone occurred a few times. This chain uses TRBV7-9 with TRBJ1-1; D may be TRBD1 (6 bases). In germline, CDR1 is SEHNR, CDR2 FQNEAQ (reference sequence). With 4 bases removed from V and 6 bases from J, the gap between germline ends came to 9 bases. The CDR3 sequence is 12 residues long. The CDR3, as DNA: TGTGCCAGCAGCTCGCAGGGGCCTGAAGCTTTCTTT. Protein product: CASSSQGPEAFF.

This chain uses TRBV25-1 with TRBJ2-7; 9 nucleotides align to TRBD1. Per germline, CDR1 MGHDK and CDR2 SYGVNS. The V segment lost 5 bases and the J segment 2 bases; nucleotides outside the gene matches: 10. The CDR3 contains 16 residues. The CDR3 DNA is TGTGCCAGCAGTCCAAGACCGGGACAGGGAGCCTACGAGCAGTACTTC. Its protein is CASSPRPGQGAYEQYF.

Only a few counts were recorded for this clone. The chain joins TRBV28 to TRBJ1-2; D may be TRBD1 (6 bases). This CDR3 is 15 amino acids long. The V gene lost 3 bases and the J gene lost 8 bases, with 19 bases spanning the gap. Germline CDR1 reads MDHEN; CDR2 reads SYDVKM. In DNA, the CDR3 is TGTGCCAGCAGTTTTGTCTCTCGGACAGACCGGGGCTACACCTTC. Amino acids: CASSFVSRTDRGYTF.

V is TRBV5-4 and J is TRBJ2-7; D is undetermined. Per germline, CDR1 SGHNT and CDR2 YYREEE (reference sequence). V was shortened by 2 bases and J by 5 bases, with 8 bases between the two germline ends. This CDR3 has 12 amino acids. The CDR3 spells CASSFQENEQYF. CDR3 sequence (DNA): TGTGCCAGCAGCTTTCAGGAAAACGAGCAGTACTTC.

V gene TRBV27 combines with J gene TRBJ2-7, with 11 positions matching TRBD2. Germline CDR1 MNHEY, CDR2 SMNVEV (reference sequence). J was trimmed by 0 bases and V by 6 bases; bases with no gene match: 7. The CDR3 sequence is 16 residues long. For the CDR3, the DNA is TGTGCCAGCAGACTAGCGGGAGCCTTATCCTCCTACGAGCAGTACTTC. Its protein product is CASRLAGALSSYEQYF.

Note on this clone: Other DNA sequences of this sample code for an identical CDR3. V gene TRBV30 combines with J gene TRBJ1-3; D is ambiguous. V was trimmed by 0 bases and J by 5 bases, leaving 8 bases between them. The germline CDR1 and CDR2 sequences are GTSNPN and SVGIG (reference sequence). CDR3 length equals 13 residues. The CDR3 reads CAWSVSGRNTIYF. The DNA of the CDR3 is TGTGCCTGGAGTGTATCGGGAAGAAACACCATATATTTT.

The chain employs TRBV30 and TRBJ2-7, with D possibly TRBD1 on 5 matching bases. Germline V gene sequence: CDR1 GTSNPN, CDR2 SVGIG (reference sequence). The CDR3 contains 11 residues. V was cut by 3 bases and J by 5 bases, with 8 bases left in between. In DNA, the CDR3 is TGTGCCTGGAGCAGGGATCACGAGCAGTACTTC. This translates into CAWSRDHEQYF.

The chain joins TRBV7-2 to TRBJ2-7, with D tentatively TRBD2 (6 bases). The CDR3 loop spans 15 amino acids. V lost 0 bases and J lost 3, with 12 bases in between. Germline CDR1 reads SGHTA; CDR2 reads FQGNSA. The CDR3 is CASSLAVGGIYEQYF. As DNA, the CDR3 is TGTGCCAGCAGCTTAGCGGTTGGCGGGATCTACGAGCAGTACTTC. The whole variable domain, filled in from reference TRBV7-2 and TRBJ2-7, reads GAGVSQSPSNKVTEKGKDVELRCDPISGHTALYWYRQSLGQGLEFLIYFQGNSAPDKSGLPSDRFSAERTGGSVSTLTIQRTQQEDSAVYLCASSLAVGGIYEQYFGPGTRLTVT.

This chain connects TRBV27 to TRBJ1-5; perhaps TRBD1 as D (5 bases). With 2 bases removed from V and 4 bases from J, the gap between germline ends came to 9 bases. The CDR3 extends over 14 amino acids. Germline CDR1 reads MNHEY; CDR2 reads SMNVEV (reference sequence). In nucleotides, the CDR3 is TGTGCCAGCAGTTTAGGGTCAGGGAATCAGCCCCAGCATTTT. Its translation is CASSLGSGNQPQHF.

This clone has a handful of counts. The same CDR3 can be traced to other DNA sequences in this sample. The gene calls are TRBV5-1 and TRBJ1-1, with TRBD1 matching 10 bases. Germline CDR1 and CDR2: SGHRS and YFSETQ. The V segment lost 2 bases and the J segment 5 bases; nucleotides outside the gene matches: 9. The CDR3 length is 16 residues. The chain's CDR3 is CASSLTTGGARTEAFF. The CDR3 region has the DNA TGCGCCAGCAGCTTAACGACAGGGGGCGCGAGGACTGAAGCTTTCTTT.

The chain is built from TRBV27 and TRBJ2-1, with D uncertain. The V gene lost 4 bases and the J gene lost 0 bases, with 7 bases spanning the gap. The CDR3 runs 14 residues. CDR1 MNHEY and CDR2 SMNVEV come from the germline V gene (reference sequence). CDR3 coding DNA: TGTGCCAGCAGTTATGGAGACTCCTACAATGAGCAGTTCTTC. This codes for CASSYGDSYNEQFF.

The chain uses TRBV7-8 and TRBJ1-2; 9 nucleotides line up with TRBD1. Per the germline V gene, CDR1 is SGHVS and CDR2 is FQNEAQ. The CDR3 length is 13 residues. Germline trimming cut 5 bases from V and 7 bases from J; bases unmatched to any gene: 5. The CDR3 region has the DNA TGTGCCAGCAGCCGGGACAGGGCTACTGGCTACACCTTC. Its protein is CASSRDRATGYTF.

This clone was seen a handful of times. The DNA of the CDR3 is TGTGCCAGCAGCCCTACCGGGACAGCTACCAAGCAGTACTTC. Translated: CASSPTGTATKQYF. The chain carries TRBV7-3 and TRBJ2-5, with 7 bases that match TRBD1. V trimming: 5 bases; J trimming: 11 bases; junction bases outside the gene matches: 14. The CDR3 extends over 14 amino acids. CDR1 is SGHTA, CDR2 FQGTGA, per germline.

The table lists this clone with a few counts. V usage is TRBV4-2 and J usage is TRBJ2-7; D is possibly TRBD2 (5 bases). The CDR3 totals 13 residues. Germline V gene lookup returns CDR1 LGHNA and CDR2 YNFKEQ. V was cut by 0 bases and J by 5 bases, with 8 bases left in between. The CDR3 sequence is CASSQEYGDEQYF. CDR3 DNA: TGTGCCAGCAGCCAAGAATACGGGGACGAGCAGTACTTC.

This chain joins TRBV27 and TRBJ2-2; TRBD1 aligns across 11 bases. CDR3 length equals 17 residues. Germline values: CDR1 MNHEY, CDR2 SMNVEV (reference sequence). V trimming: 6 bases; J trimming: 4 bases; junction bases outside the gene matches: 10. Here the CDR3 reads CASSLWTGGAGTGELFF. The CDR3 coding sequence is TGTGCCAGCAGCCTATGGACAGGGGGCGCGGGCACCGGGGAGCTGTTTTTT.

V and J are TRBV6-5 and TRBJ2-5, with D possibly matching TRBD1 (5 bases). CDR3 length: 15 amino acids. The germline CDR1 and CDR2 sequences are MNHEY and SVGAGI. Trimming pared 0 bases from V and 4 bases from J, leaving 12 bases between. The CDR3 DNA follows: TGTGCCAGCAGTTACTCTCCAAGGGGCGTAGAGACCCAGTACTTC. Residues: CASSYSPRGVETQYF.

This clone was detected only a few times. V usage is TRBV7-7 and J usage is TRBJ2-2, with no clear D. Germline V CDR1 and CDR2: SSHAT, FNYEAQ (reference sequence). The CDR3 runs to 15 residues. The CDR3 region is CASGPPKSNTGELFF. Here the CDR3 DNA reads TGTGCATCTGGGCCCCCAAAGTCGAACACCGGGGAGCTGTTTTTT. The entire variable domain, with the rest obtained from reference TRBV7-7 and TRBJ2-2, is as follows: GAGVSQSPRYKVTKRGQDVTLRCDPISSHATLYWYQQALGQGPEFLTYFNYEAQPDKSGLPSDRFSAERPEGSISTLTIQRTEQRDSAMYRCASGPPKSNTGELFFGEGSRLTVL.

The rearrangement uses TRBV7-5 and TRBJ1-1; the tabulated D call, TRBD1, remains unverified against the DNA. TRBV7-5 corresponds to a pseudogene. This CDR3 has 17 amino acids. In DNA form, the CDR3 reads TGTGCCAGAAGCCATCCCCCGGACAGGGTGGAGAACACTGAAGCTTTCTTT. Amino acids: CARSHPPDRVENTEAFF.

The genes are TRBV7-9 and TRBJ2-1; 9 bases map to TRBD2. The germline V gene encodes CDR1 SEHNR and CDR2 FQNEAQ (reference sequence). The CDR3 covers 15 residues. V trimming: 4 bases; J trimming: 9 bases; junction bases outside the gene matches: 10. CDR3 in amino acids: CASSSLAGTSGEQFF. CDR3 nucleotides: TGTGCCAGCAGCTCTCTAGCGGGAACTTCAGGTGAGCAGTTCTTC.

This clone was counted a few times. The genes are TRBV19 and TRBJ1-5, with a tentative D call TRBD1 (5 bases). CDR1 is LNHDA and CDR2 is SQIVND in the germline V gene (reference sequence). The CDR3 loop spans 13 amino acids. Trimming removed 3 bases at V and 5 bases at J, with 8 bases between. The CDR3 sequence is CASSITGDQPQHF. The DNA for the CDR3 is TGTGCCAGTAGTATTACGGGGGATCAGCCCCAGCATTTT.

This clone has a handful of counts. The chain recombines TRBV5-4 with TRBJ1-2; 8 nucleotides align to TRBD1. The CDR3 loop spans 16 amino acids. Per germline, CDR1 SGHNT and CDR2 YYREEE (reference sequence). V was pared by 2 bases and J by 3 bases, with 9 bases of the junction left unmatched. The CDR3 region has the DNA TGTGCCAGCAGCTTTTCAGGGGGCGCCTTTCACTATGGCTACACCTTC. This codes for CASSFSGGAFHYGYTF.

The J gene is TRBJ2-7, the V gene TRBV7-8; 9 positions match TRBD2. V shed 4 bases, J shed 4 bases, and the junction held 17 bases outside the gene matches. The germline V gene encodes CDR1 SGHVS and CDR2 FQNEAQ. The CDR3 is made up of 18 amino acids. The CDR3 loop is CASSSGLAGGFENYEQYF. The CDR3 coding sequence is TGTGCCAGCAGCTCGGGACTAGCCGGGGGATTTGAAAATTACGAGCAGTACTTC.